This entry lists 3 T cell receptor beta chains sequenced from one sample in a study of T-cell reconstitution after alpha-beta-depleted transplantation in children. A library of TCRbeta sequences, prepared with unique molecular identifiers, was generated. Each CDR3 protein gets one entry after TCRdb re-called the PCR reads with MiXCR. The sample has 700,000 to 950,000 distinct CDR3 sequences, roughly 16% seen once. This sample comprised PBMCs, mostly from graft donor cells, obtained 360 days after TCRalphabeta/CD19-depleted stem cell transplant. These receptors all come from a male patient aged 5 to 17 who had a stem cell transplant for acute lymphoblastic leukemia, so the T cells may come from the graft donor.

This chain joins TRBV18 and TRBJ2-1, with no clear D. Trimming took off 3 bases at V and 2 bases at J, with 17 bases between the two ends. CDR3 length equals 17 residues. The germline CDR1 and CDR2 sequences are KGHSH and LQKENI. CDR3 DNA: TGTGCCAGCTCACCTATTGCTGGCGGACCGACCTACAATGAGCAGTTCTTC. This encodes CASSPIAGGPTYNEQFF. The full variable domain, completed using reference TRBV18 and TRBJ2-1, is NAGVMQNPRHLVRRRGQEARLRCSPMKGHSHVYWYRQLPEEGLKFMVYLQKENIIDESGMPKERFSAEFPKEGPSILRIQQVVRGDSAAYFCASSPIAGGPTYNEQFFGPGTRLTVL.

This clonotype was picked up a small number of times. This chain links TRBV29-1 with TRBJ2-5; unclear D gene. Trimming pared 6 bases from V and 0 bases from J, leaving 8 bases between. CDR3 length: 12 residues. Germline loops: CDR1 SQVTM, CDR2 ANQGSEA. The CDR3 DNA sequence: TGCAGCGTGAGGCGCGACCAAGAGACCCAGTACTTC. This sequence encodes CSVRRDQETQYF.

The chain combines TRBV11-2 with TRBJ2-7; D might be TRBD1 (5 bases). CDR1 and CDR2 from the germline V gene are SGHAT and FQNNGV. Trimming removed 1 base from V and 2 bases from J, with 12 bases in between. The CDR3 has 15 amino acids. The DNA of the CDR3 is TGTGCCAGCAGCTTAGGAAGGGGCAGAACCTACGAGCAGTACTTC. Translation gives CASSLGRGRTYEQYF. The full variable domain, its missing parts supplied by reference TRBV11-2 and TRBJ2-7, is EAGVAQSPRYKIIEKRQSVAFWCNPISGHATLYWYQQILGQGPKLLIQFQNNGVVDDSQLPKDRFSAERLKGVDSTLKIQPAKLEDSAVYLCASSLGRGRTYEQYFGPGTRLTVT.